These 23 T cell receptor beta chains were all obtained from the same sample, sequenced in a study of identical twins. Each CDR3 protein gets one entry after TCRdb re-called the 5' RACE reads with MiXCR. The sample holds 500,000 to 550,000 distinct CDR3 sequences, about 22% seen once. The same data also contributed to another study, on yellow fever vaccine responses in identical twins.

Specimen: CD4+ T cells sorted from blood. The receptor source for this set is a woman aged 18 to 35 in good health.

This clonotype was recorded a few times. J is TRBJ1-1 and V is TRBV20-1; perhaps TRBD1 as D (5 bases). From germline, CDR1 is DFQATT and CDR2 SNEGSKA (reference sequence). This CDR3 comprises 13 residues. The V and J ends lost 0 bases and 3 bases respectively, with 8 bases between them. CDR3: CSAREGGYTEAFF. The DNA of the CDR3 is TGCAGTGCTAGAGAGGGGGGTTACACTGAAGCTTTCTTT.

The J gene is TRBJ1-2, the V gene TRBV6-1; weak D call: TRBD1 (5 bases). This CDR3 region has 13 residues. Germline loops: CDR1 MNHNS, CDR2 SASEGT. V was clipped by 5 bases and J by 4 bases, with 11 bases between them. The DNA for the CDR3 is TGTGCCAGCAGTAATAGGGGCTTCTATGGCTACACCTTC. It is translated as CASSNRGFYGYTF.

This clonotype has only a few counts. The chain links TRBV28 to TRBJ1-5; D perhaps matches TRBD1 (5 bases). Per the germline V gene, CDR1 is MDHEN and CDR2 is SYDVKM. This CDR3 is 13 amino acids long. V was cut by 2 bases and J by 9 bases, with 11 bases left in between. The CDR3 loop reads CASSLMGDLPQHF. The CDR3 DNA is TGTGCCAGCAGTTTAATGGGGGATCTGCCCCAGCATTTT.

The gene calls are TRBV10-3 and TRBJ2-3, with 10 bases that match TRBD2. The CDR3 runs to 15 residues. The junction had 6 bases not matched to a gene; V was cut back by 6 bases and J by 3 bases. Germline values: CDR1 ENHRY, CDR2 SYGVKD. The CDR3 DNA reads TGTGCCATCAGCACTAGCGGGGTGGGGACAGATACGCAGTATTTT. As protein: CAISTSGVGTDTQYF.

This clonotype was observed a handful of times. The rearrangement links TRBV27 to TRBJ1-1; maybe TRBD1 (5 bases). CDR1 and CDR2 from the germline V gene are MNHEY and SMNVEV (reference sequence). This CDR3 region has 14 residues. Trimming removed 5 bases at V and 5 bases at J, with 15 bases between. The CDR3 bases are TGTGCCAGCAGTACCCTGGTGGGGGGGACTGAAGCTTTCTTT. It encodes CASSTLVGGTEAFF.

In this sample, this clonotype turned up a few times. This sequence joins TRBV15 and TRBJ2-1, with 9 positions matching TRBD2. J was trimmed by 5 bases and V by 5 bases; bases with no gene match: 13. CDR3 length equals 17 residues. CDR1 and CDR2 (germline): LNHNV, YYDKDF (reference sequence). In DNA form, the CDR3 reads TGTGCCACCAGCTCCCGCTCCGGGACTAGCAGGCACAATGAGCAGTTCTTC. Its translation: CATSSRSGTSRHNEQFF.

The J gene is TRBJ2-2, the V gene TRBV27, with TRBD1 matching 12 bases. The CDR3 extends over 15 amino acids. The junction had 6 bases not matched to a gene; V was cut back by 7 bases and J by 6 bases. Germline-derived CDR1 and CDR2 are MNHEY and SMNVEV (reference sequence). The CDR3 bases are TGTGCCAGCAAAACGGGACAGGGGGCGCCCGGGGAGCTGTTTTTT. This translates into CASKTGQGAPGELFF.

This chain uses TRBV5-4 with TRBJ2-5; 11 bases are shared with TRBD1. This CDR3 has 14 residues. Trimming cost V 4 bases and J 7 bases; bases outside gene matches: 6. Germline CDR1 reads SGHNT; CDR2 reads YYREEE (reference sequence). CDR3 amino acids: CASSKEGQGGTQYF. DNA for the CDR3: TGTGCCAGCAGCAAGGAGGGACAGGGGGGGACCCAGTACTTC.

This clonotype has just a few counts. V usage is TRBV7-7 and J usage is TRBJ2-2; D unresolved. This CDR3 has 14 residues. The V and J ends lost 0 bases and 6 bases respectively, with 8 bases between them. CDR1 and CDR2 (germline): SSHAT, FNYEAQ (reference sequence). As DNA, the CDR3 is TGTGCCAGCAGCTTAGCCCCCACAGCCGGGGAGCTGTTTTTT. This encodes CASSLAPTAGELFF.

The rearrangement joins TRBV5-1 to TRBJ2-6; D is unclear. CDR1 SGHRS and CDR2 YFSETQ come from the germline V gene. Trimming stripped 4 bases from V and 0 bases from J, with 8 bases between. The CDR3 runs 15 residues. For the CDR3, the DNA is TGCGCCAGCAGCCCCATGAGCTCTGGGGCCAACGTCCTGACTTTC. Protein sequence: CASSPMSSGANVLTF.

This clonotype has a single count. J is TRBJ2-5 and V is TRBV2; the match to TRBD2 covers 10 bases. Trimming cost V 2 bases and J 4 bases; bases outside gene matches: 19. The length of the CDR3 is 20 residues. The germline CDR1 and CDR2 sequences are SNHLY and FYNNEI. The CDR3, as DNA: TGTGCCAGCAGTGAATGGGAGGGGTTAGTAGCGGGAGGAAGGAGAGAGACCCAGTACTTC. Its protein product is CASSEWEGLVAGGRRETQYF.

The chain joins TRBV28 to TRBJ2-2; 8 bases align to TRBD2. The CDR3 consists of 14 residues. The germline CDR1 and CDR2 sequences are MDHEN and SYDVKM. V was pared by 6 bases and J by 6 bases, with 6 bases of the junction left unmatched. Here the CDR3 DNA reads TGTGCCAGCAGCCCCGGGGGGGCCGCCGGGGAGCTGTTTTTT. Its protein product is CASSPGGAAGELFF. The whole variable domain, filled in from reference TRBV28 and TRBJ2-2, reads DVKVTQSSRYLVKRTGEKVFLECVQDMDHENMFWYRQDPGLGLRLIYFSYDVKMKEKGDIPEGYSVSREKKERFSLILESASTNQTSMYLCASSPGGAAGELFFGEGSRLTVL.

The rearrangement uses TRBV12-3 or TRBV12-4 and TRBJ2-2; D is undetermined. Trimming left V 6 bases short and J 4 bases short, with 12 bases between. CDR3 size: 14 residues. CDR3 sequence reads: CASRHNVGTGELFF. In nucleotides, the CDR3 is TGTGCCAGCAGGCATAATGTGGGCACCGGGGAGCTGTTTTTT.

The rearrangement links TRBV3-1 to TRBJ2-7, with a weak D call TRBD1 (6 bases). From germline, CDR1 is LGHDT and CDR2 YNNKEL (reference sequence). The germline V and J ends were trimmed by 4 bases and 1 base, with 11 bases remaining between them. The CDR3 is 14 residues long. The CDR3 nucleotides read TGTGCCAGCAGCCCATTTACAGGGTCCTACGAGCAGTACGTC. Translated, it gives CASSPFTGSYEQYV.

The chain uses TRBV18 and TRBJ1-1, with a possible D match to TRBD1 (6 bases). CDR1 is KGHSH and CDR2 is LQKENI in the germline V gene. V was clipped by 0 bases and J by 2 bases, with 10 bases between them. The CDR3 consists of 15 residues. The CDR3 sequence is CASSPPGATNTEAFF. The CDR3 DNA is TGTGCCAGCTCACCACCGGGGGCCACTAACACTGAAGCTTTCTTT.

The CDR3 protein is CASSPPGERDAYTF. The CDR3 DNA is TGTGCCAGCTCACCTCCGGGGGAGAGGGATGCCTACACCTTC. The chain is built from TRBV18 and TRBJ1-2, with a tentative D call TRBD1 (5 bases). This CDR3 region has 14 residues. Germline CDR1 reads KGHSH; CDR2 reads LQKENI. With 3 bases removed from V and 10 bases from J, the gap between germline ends came to 18 bases.

In this sample, this clonotype turned up a few times. This chain joins TRBV5-1 and TRBJ2-1; weak D call: TRBD2 (6 bases). The CDR3 consists of 17 residues. Germline V gene sequence: CDR1 SGHRS, CDR2 YFSETQ. Deletions cut 1 base from V and 0 bases from J, with 14 bases between. The CDR3 nucleotides read TGCGCCAGCAGCTTGACCGGGACTTGGAGCTCCTACAATGAGCAGTTCTTC. It encodes CASSLTGTWSSYNEQFF. The full variable domain, rest sourced from reference TRBV5-1 and TRBJ2-1, is KAGVTQTPRYLIKTRGQQVTLSCSPISGHRSVSWYQQTPGQGLQFLFEYFSETQRNKGNFPGRFSGRQFSNSRSEMNVSTLELGDSALYLCASSLTGTWSSYNEQFFGPGTRLTVL.

This clonotype has only a few counts. V usage is TRBV20-1 and J usage is TRBJ2-2; 7 bases match TRBD1. Germline V gives CDR1 DFQATT, CDR2 SNEGSKA (reference sequence). This CDR3 comprises 13 residues. With 6 bases clipped from V and 3 bases from J, the junction kept 4 bases outside the gene matches. The CDR3 region has the DNA TGCAGTGCCCGGGGACAGTACACCGGGGAGCTGTTTTTT. This codes for CSARGQYTGELFF.

The sample holds a few counts of this clonotype. V and J are TRBV6-6 and TRBJ2-1; D is unclear. CDR1 and CDR2 from the germline V gene are MNHNY and SVGAGI (reference sequence). There are 13 residues in the CDR3. V was trimmed by 6 bases and J by 7 bases, leaving 13 bases between them. For the CDR3, the DNA is TGTGCCAGCAGCCCTTGGGCCCGGAATGAGCAGTTCTTC. Translation gives CASSPWARNEQFF.

The chain combines TRBV12-3 or TRBV12-4 with TRBJ2-2; 7 bases are shared with TRBD1. CDR3 length: 15 residues. J lost 1 base, V lost 3 bases, and 2 bases had no gene match. Here the CDR3 reads CASSFWTGNTGELFF. As DNA, the CDR3 is TGTGCCAGCAGTTTTTGGACAGGGAACACCGGGGAGCTGTTTTTT.

The chain is built from TRBV10-3 and TRBJ2-7, with TRBD1 identical over 8 bases. Germline-derived CDR1 and CDR2 are ENHRY and SYGVKD. J lost 6 bases, V lost 5 bases, and 3 bases had no gene match. CDR3 length: 12 amino acids. CDR3 sequence reads: CAISPGGGEQYF. The CDR3 region has the DNA TGTGCCATCAGTCCAGGGGGCGGCGAGCAGTACTTC.

The chain is built from TRBV20-1 and TRBJ1-3; D is undetermined. In germline, CDR1 is DFQATT, CDR2 SNEGSKA (reference sequence). V lost 3 bases, J lost 1 base, and 7 bases lay in between. There are 13 residues in the CDR3. CDR3 in amino acids: CSASDYSGNTIYF. The DNA of the CDR3 is TGCAGTGCTAGCGATTATTCTGGAAACACCATATATTTT.

This clonotype was picked up a small number of times. The genes are TRBV29-1 and TRBJ1-4, with D perhaps matching TRBD1 (5 bases). CDR3 size: 12 residues. Germline CDR1 reads SQVTM; CDR2 reads ANQGSEA. Trimming removed 4 bases at V and 4 bases at J, with 7 bases between. The CDR3 loop is CSVGQSNEKLFF. The CDR3 DNA is TGCAGCGTTGGACAGAGTAATGAAAAACTGTTTTTT. Drawing the rest from reference TRBV29-1 and TRBJ1-4, the complete variable domain is SAVISQKPSRDICQRGTSLTIQCQVDSQVTMMFWYRQQPGQSLTLIATANQGSEATYESGFVIDKFPISRPNLTFSTLTVSNMSPEDSSIYLCSVGQSNEKLFFGSGTQLSVL.